This entry features one T cell receptor beta chain sequence. Its target is not known. This sample is part of a study of PD-1 blockade in mismatch repair-deficient tumors. Background on the study: All were previously treated, progressing patients with 12 mismatch repair-deficient cancer types.

Every patient had mismatch repair deficiency by PCR or immunohistochemistry. TCR sequencing covered a few patients who responded to pembrolizumab. The data were produced by immunoSEQ multiplex PCR, yet TCRdb's version contains in-frame clones alone and is incomplete. The table has some 110,000 clones, about 83% seen once. Study observations and caveats: Tumor-resident clones, often undetectable pretreatment in blood, expanded then contracted after pembrolizumab.

CDR1 is LNHDA, CDR2 SQIVND, per germline (reference sequence). Trimming pared 4 bases from V and 0 bases from J, leaving 13 bases between. The CDR3 loop spans 16 amino acids. The chain employs TRBV19 and TRBJ2-1; no clear D gene. This sequence was found in an adult with mismatch repair-deficient cancer. Sequenced here: peripheral blood, sampled roughly 13 months after starting pembrolizumab. As DNA, the CDR3 is TGTGCCAGTAGTAAGTCAAGCCGGAGCTCCTACAATGAGCAGTTCTTC. It encodes CASSKSSRSSYNEQFF.